This passage covers 8 T cell receptor beta chains from one sample sequenced in a study of stem cell transplantation in POMP-related autoinflammatory disease. Profiled with immunoSEQ multiplex PCR; TCRdb holds only in-frame clones, not every one. The table includes some 33,000 clones, 88% detected once. This sample comprised CD4+ T cells from PBMCs, obtained before stem cell transplantation. Receptor source: a human donor with POMP-related autoinflammation and immune dysregulation (PRAID).

This chain joins TRBV7-6 and TRBJ2-1, with 15 bases matching TRBD2. V dropped 5 bases and J dropped 2; count of bases not matched to a gene: 4. Germline V gene lookup returns CDR1 SGHVS and CDR2 FNYEAQ. This CDR3 spans 17 amino acids. The CDR3 DNA follows: TGTGCCAGCAGCCGACGGACTAGCGGGGGGGCCTACAATGAGCAGTTCTTC. Translation gives CASSRRTSGGAYNEQFF.

The rearrangement joins TRBV5-1 to TRBJ2-7; D might be TRBD1 (6 bases). The CDR3 sequence is 14 residues long. The V end lost 0 bases, the J end lost 4 bases, and 11 bases lay between the germline ends. The germline gives CDR1 SGHRS, CDR2 YFSETQ. Written as DNA, the CDR3 is TGCGCCAGCAGCTTGGACAGGGCGGTGTACGAGCAGTACTTC. Protein product: CASSLDRAVYEQYF. The full variable domain, its missing parts supplied by reference TRBV5-1 and TRBJ2-7, is KAGVTQTPRYLIKTRGQQVTLSCSPISGHRSVSWYQQTPGQGLQFLFEYFSETQRNKGNFPGRFSGRQFSNSRSEMNVSTLELGDSALYLCASSLDRAVYEQYFGPGTRLTVT.

The chain uses TRBV6-1 and TRBJ2-2; 9 bases line up with TRBD2. The CDR3 runs 14 residues. The germline CDR1 and CDR2 sequences are MNHNS and SASEGT. J lost 5 bases, V lost 4 bases, and 2 bases had no gene match. For the CDR3, the DNA is TGTGCCAGCAGTGGACTAGCGGTTACCGGGGAGCTGTTTTTT. It encodes CASSGLAVTGELFF.

In DNA, the CDR3 is TGTGCCAGCAGTTACAAGGGAAACACTGAAGCTTTCTTT. This encodes CASSYKGNTEAFF. The chain is built from TRBV6-5 and TRBJ1-1; D is unresolved. V lost 2 bases and J 2 bases, leaving 6 bases between the germline ends. Germline-derived CDR1 and CDR2 are MNHEY and SVGAGI. The CDR3 covers 13 residues.

V is TRBV7-2 and J is TRBJ2-1; the D is unclear. The CDR3 is made up of 13 amino acids. Germline V gene data show CDR1 as SGHTA and CDR2 as FQGNSA. Trimming removed 1 base at V and 6 bases at J, with 7 bases between. The CDR3 loop is CASSLGWGNEQFF. CDR3 DNA sequence: TGTGCCAGCAGCTTAGGATGGGGCAATGAGCAGTTCTTC.

V is TRBV10-3 and J is TRBJ2-6; D unresolved. The CDR3 is made up of 15 amino acids. The germline CDR1 and CDR2 sequences are ENHRY and SYGVKD. The ends were cut back, 8 bases at V and 4 bases at J, with 15 bases in the middle. CDR3 protein: CAISPGPTGANVLTF. CDR3 bases: TGTGCCATCTCCCCCGGGCCGACAGGGGCCAACGTCCTGACTTTC.

The sample holds a few counts of this clone. This chain connects TRBV2 to TRBJ1-6; 10 bases line up with TRBD1. Germline V gene sequence: CDR1 SNHLY, CDR2 FYNNEI. The trim removed 5 bases at V and 7 bases at J, leaving 5 bases unmatched. This CDR3 has 15 residues. CDR3 sequence (DNA): TGTGCCAGCAGTTACTCGGACAGGGGGAATTCACCCCTCCACTTT. Protein sequence: CASSYSDRGNSPLHF.

This clone has just a few counts. The chain's CDR3 is CAMRRTLGVPYGYTF. In DNA form, the CDR3 reads TGTGCCATGCGGCGTACCCTTGGGGTTCCCTATGGCTACACCTTC. V is TRBV10-3 and J is TRBJ1-2; D not resolved. Trimming removed 9 bases from V and 4 bases from J, with 21 bases in between. The CDR3 is 15 amino acids. Per the germline V gene, CDR1 is ENHRY and CDR2 is SYGVKD.